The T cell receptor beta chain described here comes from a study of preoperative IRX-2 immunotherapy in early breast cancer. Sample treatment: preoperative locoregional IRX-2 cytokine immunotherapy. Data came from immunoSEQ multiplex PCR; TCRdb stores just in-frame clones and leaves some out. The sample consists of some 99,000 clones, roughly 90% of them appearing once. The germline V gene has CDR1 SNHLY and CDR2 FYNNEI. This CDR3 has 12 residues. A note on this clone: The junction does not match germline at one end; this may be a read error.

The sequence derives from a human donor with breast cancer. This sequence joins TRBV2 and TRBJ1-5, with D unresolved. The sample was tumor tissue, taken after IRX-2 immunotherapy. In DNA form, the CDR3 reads TGTGCCAGCAGCGAAGGACTTCACCCCCAGCATTTT. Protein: CASSEGLHPQHF. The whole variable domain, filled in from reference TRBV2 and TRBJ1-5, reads EPEVTQTPSHQVTQMGQEVILRCVPISNHLYFYWYRQILGQKVEFLVSFYNNEISEKSEIFDDQFSVERPDGSNFTLKIRSTKLEDSAMYFCASSEGLHPQHFGDGTRLSIL.